This T cell receptor beta chain was captured by sequencing in a study of cytomegalovirus exposure and HLA in healthy donors. Study results and limitations: Association of a missense DCLRE1C variant with TCR beta V- and J-gene trimming was reported in a later analysis. The classifier reportedly diagnosed cytomegalovirus status with high specificity and sensitivity. Presence/absence analyses treated sequencing depth as roughly uniform across donors. An Asian-associated ancestry cluster reportedly showed fewer N-insertions than the approximately 650-donor mean in a later analysis.

Trimming pared 4 bases from V and 7 bases from J, leaving 17 bases between. Per germline, CDR1 SGHAT and CDR2 FQNNGV. The CDR3 extends over 15 amino acids. The PCR used 60 Vbeta and 13 Jbeta primers. This table comes from immunoSEQ multiplex PCR, and its TCRdb copy is limited to in-frame clones, with some not included. The sample has more than 90,000 clones, 65% to 90% seen once. As concerns this clone: Its target is unknown.

Sequencing was performed on PBMCs. The sequence was collected from a woman in her seventies in good health and CMV-seropositive. This chain connects TRBV11-2 to TRBJ2-1; maybe TRBD2 (6 bases). The CDR3 reads CASSSFAGRGNEQFF. The CDR3 DNA is TGTGCCAGCAGCTCCTTTGCGGGCCGGGGGAATGAGCAGTTCTTC.